The clone carrying this TCR beta chain turned up a few times. Sorted out of PBMCs were CD4+ T cells and CD8+ T cells. The data are from a study of CD8+ T cells in alopecia areata. The authors extracted RNA and reverse transcribed it into cDNA as the sequencing template. Generated by immunoSEQ multiplex PCR, the TCRdb table keeps only in-frame clones and is missing some. The sample records about 64,000 clones, about 40% being singletons. The CDR3 consists of 14 residues. The V gene's germline CDR1 is SGHTA and CDR2 FQGTGA. The V gene lost 5 bases and the J gene lost 2 bases, with 7 bases spanning the gap.

This clonotype was obtained from a human donor with alopecia areata. Sequencing input: NKG2D-low CD8+ T cells sorted from blood. The J gene is TRBJ2-6, the V gene TRBV7-3; D is unclear. As DNA, the CDR3 is TGTGCCAGCAGCAAAGGGACTGGGGCCAACGTCCTGACTTTC. It encodes CASSKGTGANVLTF.